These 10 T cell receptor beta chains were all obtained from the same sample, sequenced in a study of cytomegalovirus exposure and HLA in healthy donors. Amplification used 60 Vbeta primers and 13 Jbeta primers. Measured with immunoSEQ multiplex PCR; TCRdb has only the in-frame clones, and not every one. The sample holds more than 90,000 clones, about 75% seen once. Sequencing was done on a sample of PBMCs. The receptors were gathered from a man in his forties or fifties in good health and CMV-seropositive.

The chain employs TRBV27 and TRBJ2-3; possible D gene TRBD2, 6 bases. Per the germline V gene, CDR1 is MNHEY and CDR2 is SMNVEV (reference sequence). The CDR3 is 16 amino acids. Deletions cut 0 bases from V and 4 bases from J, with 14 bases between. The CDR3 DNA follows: TGTGCCAGCAGTTTATCCAAGACCCGGAGGGCAGATACGCAGTATTTT. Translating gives CASSLSKTRRADTQYF.

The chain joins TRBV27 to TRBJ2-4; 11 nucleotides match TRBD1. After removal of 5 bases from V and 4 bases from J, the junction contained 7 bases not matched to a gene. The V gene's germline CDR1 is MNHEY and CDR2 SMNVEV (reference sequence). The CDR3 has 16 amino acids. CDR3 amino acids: CASSPGGDRGKNIQYF. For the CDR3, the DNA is TGTGCCAGCAGTCCCGGGGGGGACAGGGGGAAAAACATTCAGTACTTC.

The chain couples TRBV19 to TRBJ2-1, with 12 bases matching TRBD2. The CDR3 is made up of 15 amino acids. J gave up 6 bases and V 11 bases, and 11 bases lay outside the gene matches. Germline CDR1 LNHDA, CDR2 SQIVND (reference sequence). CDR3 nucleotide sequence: TGTGCCTCCGGGACTAGCGGGCGGCGGGCCAATGAGCAGTTCTTC. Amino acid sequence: CASGTSGRRANEQFF.

This chain's CDR3 is CASSFLTSGGGVGDTQYF. The DNA for the CDR3 is TGTGCCAGCAGCTTCCTTACTAGCGGGGGTGGGGTTGGAGATACGCAGTATTTT. The V gene is TRBV5-4, the J gene TRBJ2-3; 11 bases map to TRBD2. The trim removed 2 bases at V and 5 bases at J, leaving 13 bases unmatched. Per the germline V gene, CDR1 is SGHNT and CDR2 is YYREEE (reference sequence). The CDR3 length is 18 residues.

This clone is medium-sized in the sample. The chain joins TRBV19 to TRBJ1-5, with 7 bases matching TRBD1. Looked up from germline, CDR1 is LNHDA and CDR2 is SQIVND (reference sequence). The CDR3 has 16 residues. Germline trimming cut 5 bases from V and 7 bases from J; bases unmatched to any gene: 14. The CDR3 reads CASSHRAQGMGQPQHF. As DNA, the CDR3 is TGTGCCAGTAGTCATAGGGCACAGGGGATGGGGCAGCCCCAGCATTTT. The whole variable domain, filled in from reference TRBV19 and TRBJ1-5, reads DGGITQSPKYLFRKEGQNVTLSCEQNLNHDAMYWYRQDPGQGLRLIYYSQIVNDFQKGDIAEGYSVSREKKESFPLTVTSAQKNPTAFYLCASSHRAQGMGQPQHFGDGTRLSIL.

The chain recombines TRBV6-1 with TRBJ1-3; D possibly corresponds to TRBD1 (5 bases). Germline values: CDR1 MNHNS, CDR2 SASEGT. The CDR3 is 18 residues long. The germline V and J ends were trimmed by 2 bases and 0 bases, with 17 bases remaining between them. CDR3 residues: CASSESWMQGASGNTIYF. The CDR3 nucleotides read TGTGCCAGCAGTGAATCCTGGATGCAGGGTGCCTCTGGAAACACCATATATTTT.

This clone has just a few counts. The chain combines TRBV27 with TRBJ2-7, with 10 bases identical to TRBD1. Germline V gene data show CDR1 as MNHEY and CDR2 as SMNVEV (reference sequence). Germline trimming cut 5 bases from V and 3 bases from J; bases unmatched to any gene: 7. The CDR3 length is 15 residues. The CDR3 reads CASSKNGQGVYEQYF. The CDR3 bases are TGTGCCAGCAGTAAAAACGGACAGGGGGTCTACGAGCAGTACTTC.

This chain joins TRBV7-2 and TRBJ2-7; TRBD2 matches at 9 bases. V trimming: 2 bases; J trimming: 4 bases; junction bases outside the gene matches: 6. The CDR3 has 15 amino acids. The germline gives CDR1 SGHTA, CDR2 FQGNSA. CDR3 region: CASSLSSGSRYEQYF. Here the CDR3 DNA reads TGTGCCAGCAGCTTAAGTAGCGGGAGCCGGTACGAGCAGTACTTC.

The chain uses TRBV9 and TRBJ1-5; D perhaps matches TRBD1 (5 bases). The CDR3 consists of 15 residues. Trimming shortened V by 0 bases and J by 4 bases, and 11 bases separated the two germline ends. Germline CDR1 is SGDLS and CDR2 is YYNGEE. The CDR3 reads CASSVGPGPNQPQHF. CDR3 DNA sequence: TGTGCCAGCAGCGTAGGTCCAGGGCCGAATCAGCCCCAGCATTTT.

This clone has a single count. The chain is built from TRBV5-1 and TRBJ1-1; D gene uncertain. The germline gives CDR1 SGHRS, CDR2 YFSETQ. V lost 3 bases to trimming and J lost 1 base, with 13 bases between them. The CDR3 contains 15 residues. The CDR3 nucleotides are TGCGCCAGCAGCTCGACCGACATGGGGAACACTGAAGCTTTCTTT. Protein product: CASSSTDMGNTEAFF.